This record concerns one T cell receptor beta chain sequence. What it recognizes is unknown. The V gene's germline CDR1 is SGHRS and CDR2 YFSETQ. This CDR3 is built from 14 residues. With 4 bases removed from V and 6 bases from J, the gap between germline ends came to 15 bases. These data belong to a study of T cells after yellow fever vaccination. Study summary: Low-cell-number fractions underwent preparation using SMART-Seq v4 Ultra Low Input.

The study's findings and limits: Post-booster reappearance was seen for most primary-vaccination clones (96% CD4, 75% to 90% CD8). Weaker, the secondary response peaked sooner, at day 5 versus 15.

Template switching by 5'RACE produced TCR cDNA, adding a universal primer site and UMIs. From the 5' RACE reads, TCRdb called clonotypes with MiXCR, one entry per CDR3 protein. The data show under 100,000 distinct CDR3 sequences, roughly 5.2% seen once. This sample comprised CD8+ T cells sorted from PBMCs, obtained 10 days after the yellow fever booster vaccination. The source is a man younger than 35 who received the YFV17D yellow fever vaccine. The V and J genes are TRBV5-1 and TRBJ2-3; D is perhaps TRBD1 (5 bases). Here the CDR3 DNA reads TGCGCCAGCAGCCCCGGCAGGGCGGAGGATACGCAGTATTTT. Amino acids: CASSPGRAEDTQYF.